The 23 T cell receptor beta chains below come from one sample, sequenced in a study of blood T cell repertoires in COVID-19. Profiling relied on immunoSEQ multiplex PCR, and the TCRdb table lists in-frame clones only, not all of them. The profile shows approximately 77,000 clones, 75% to 85% of them singletons. The specimen sequenced was peripheral blood. The receptor source for this set is a woman aged 70-85 years with acute or convalescent COVID-19.

The rearrangement uses TRBV6-1 and TRBJ2-1; 15 bases agree with TRBD2. The germline V gene encodes CDR1 MNHNS and CDR2 SASEGT. The CDR3 contains 17 residues. V lost 2 bases, J lost 2 bases, and 1 base stayed unmatched. The CDR3 DNA reads as TGTGCCAGCAGTGAACGGACTAGCGGGGGGGCCTACAATGAGCAGTTCTTC. Its protein is CASSERTSGGAYNEQFF.

The gene calls are TRBV9 and TRBJ1-2, with 12 bases that match TRBD1. The CDR3 loop spans 15 amino acids. Germline V gives CDR1 SGDLS, CDR2 YYNGEE. V gave up 1 base and J gave up 8 bases; unmatched junction bases: 6. The CDR3 nucleotides are TGTGCCAGCAGCGTATCGGGGGACAGGGGGCGAGGCTACACCTTC. Encoded protein: CASSVSGDRGRGYTF.

V gene TRBV11-2 combines with J gene TRBJ2-1; 8 positions match TRBD2. CDR1 SGHAT and CDR2 FQNNGV come from the germline V gene. V was clipped by 3 bases and J by 5 bases; unmatched bases: 12. The CDR3 is 17 amino acids. The CDR3 DNA follows: TGTGCCAGCAGCTTTGGGGTCAGGACTAGCTGGGACAATGAGCAGTTCTTC. Protein: CASSFGVRTSWDNEQFF.

CDR3 sequence (DNA): TGTGCCAGCAGTGAAGCGCGCCTAGCGGGCACAGATACGCAGTATTTT. Translation gives CASSEARLAGTDTQYF. V and J are TRBV6-1 and TRBJ2-3; 7 bases match TRBD2. Germline CDR1 reads MNHNS; CDR2 reads SASEGT. The ends lost 0 bases at V and 1 base at J; junction bases unmatched: 4. The CDR3 totals 16 residues.

Details on this clone: One junction end disagrees with the germline gene, perhaps due to a read error. The genes are TRBV7-7 and TRBJ2-5, with 9 bases aligning to TRBD1. The CDR3 length is 14 residues. Germline V gene data show CDR1 as SSHAT and CDR2 as FNYEAQ (reference sequence). The CDR3 coding sequence is TGTGCTAGCAGCCTAAATACAGGGGGCGAGACCCAGTACTTC. Its translation is CASSLNTGGETQYF. Drawing the rest from reference TRBV7-7 and TRBJ2-5, the complete variable domain is GAGVSQSPRYKVTKRGQDVTLRCDPISSHATLYWYQQALGQGPEFLTYFNYEAQPDKSGLPSDRFSAERPEGSISTLTIQRTEQRDSAMYRCASSLNTGGETQYFGPGTRLLVL.

There are a few counts of this clone. The chain uses TRBV9 and TRBJ1-1, with a weak D call TRBD1 (6 bases). This CDR3 contains 15 residues. Trimming cost V 0 bases and J 3 bases, with 12 bases left between them. CDR1 is SGDLS, CDR2 YYNGEE, per germline. CDR3 DNA: TGTGCCAGCAGCGTAGCTACAGGGCTGGACACTGAAGCTTTCTTT. Its translation is CASSVATGLDTEAFF.

This clone was counted once. V gene TRBV3-1 (or the pseudogene TRBV3-2) combines with J gene TRBJ1-6, with D uncertain. The ends were cut back, 4 bases at V and 7 bases at J, with 14 bases in the middle. Germline CDR1 is LGHDT and CDR2 is YNNKEL (reference sequence). The CDR3 runs 15 residues. Written as DNA, the CDR3 is TGTGCCAGCAGCCCTAGATGGCAACCCAATTCACCCCTCCACTTT. Translated: CASSPRWQPNSPLHF.

The chain uses TRBV7-9 and TRBJ2-7; 8 nucleotides line up with TRBD1. J lost 2 bases, V lost 3 bases, and 0 bases had no gene match. The CDR3 is 13 amino acids. CDR1 and CDR2 (germline): SEHNR, FQNEAQ (reference sequence). The CDR3 here is CASSLDRAYEQYF. Here the CDR3 DNA reads TGTGCCAGCAGCTTGGACAGGGCCTACGAGCAGTACTTC.

The rearrangement links TRBV7-9 to TRBJ2-3; D is unresolved. V lost 5 bases, J lost 2 bases, and 11 bases lay in between. This CDR3 has 14 amino acids. CDR1 and CDR2 (germline): SEHNR, FQNEAQ (reference sequence). The DNA of the CDR3 is TGTGCCAGCAGCCCGCTAACCTTCACAGATACGCAGTATTTT. This translates into CASSPLTFTDTQYF. The variable domain in full, completed from reference TRBV7-9 and TRBJ2-3, reads DTGVSQNPRHKITKRGQNVTFRCDPISEHNRLYWYRQTLGQGPEFLTYFQNEAQLEKSRLLSDRFSAERPKGSFSTLEIQRTEQGDSAMYLCASSPLTFTDTQYFGPGTRLTVL.

The chain employs TRBV18 and TRBJ2-3; the match to TRBD1 covers 12 bases. The germline gives CDR1 KGHSH, CDR2 LQKENI. The CDR3 sequence is 15 residues long. With V trimmed by 4 bases and J by 3 bases, 2 bases remained unmatched. The CDR3 reads CASSLGQGATDTQYF. The CDR3 region has the DNA TGTGCCAGCTCACTGGGACAGGGGGCTACAGATACGCAGTATTTT. Filled out from reference TRBV18 and TRBJ2-3, the complete variable domain reads NAGVMQNPRHLVRRRGQEARLRCSPMKGHSHVYWYRQLPEEGLKFMVYLQKENIIDESGMPKERFSAEFPKEGPSILRIQQVVRGDSAAYFCASSLGQGATDTQYFGPGTRLTVL.

The chain employs TRBV6-5 and TRBJ1-2; 8 bases are shared with TRBD1. This CDR3 is 15 amino acids long. The germline gives CDR1 MNHEY, CDR2 SVGAGI. Trimming took 6 bases from V and 4 from J; bases not matched to a gene: 10. CDR3 bases: TGTGCCAGCAGCCTGTCACAGGGGGGCGGCTATGGCTACACCTTC. It yields the protein CASSLSQGGGYGYTF.

The rearrangement links TRBV5-5 to TRBJ1-1, with D hard to call. Germline V gene data show CDR1 as SGHKS and CDR2 as YYEKEE (reference sequence). V was shortened by 3 bases and J by 0 bases, with 9 bases between the two germline ends. The CDR3 is made up of 14 amino acids. Here the CDR3 DNA reads TGTGCCAGCAGCTACGGAGTGTTGAACACTGAAGCTTTCTTT. Translation: CASSYGVLNTEAFF.

The rearrangement links TRBV10-2 to TRBJ1-1; 7 nucleotides agree with TRBD1. J lost 7 bases, V lost 6 bases, and 11 bases had no gene match. The germline V gene encodes CDR1 WSHSY and CDR2 SAAADI. This CDR3 has 14 residues. CDR3 bases: TGCGCCAGCAGGGCCTCCGGGACAGTCCTTGAAGCTTTCTTT. This codes for CASRASGTVLEAFF.

The genes are TRBV19 and TRBJ1-2; D not certain. V was pared by 7 bases and J by 4 bases, with 10 bases between. This CDR3 contains 12 residues. Looked up from germline, CDR1 is LNHDA and CDR2 is SQIVND (reference sequence). This chain's CDR3 is CASNAGSYGYTF. The CDR3 DNA sequence: TGTGCCAGTAACGCAGGATCCTATGGCTACACCTTC.

J is TRBJ2-7 and V is TRBV14, with TRBD1 identical over 7 bases. The CDR3 runs 16 residues. Germline V CDR1 and CDR2: SGHDN, FVKESK. Trimming at V came to 2 bases and at J to 2 bases, leaving 9 bases not matched to a gene. The CDR3 DNA sequence: TGTGCCAGCAGCCAATCTTTATGGACAGGCGCCTACGAGCAGTACTTC. The encoded protein is CASSQSLWTGAYEQYF.

The chain recombines TRBV5-1 with TRBJ1-1; the D gene is possibly TRBD1 (5 bases). Trimming cost V 3 bases and J 5 bases, with 14 bases left between them. CDR1 is SGHRS, CDR2 YFSETQ, per germline. The CDR3 sequence is 14 residues long. The DNA for the CDR3 is TGCGCCAGCAGCTGGGGGGATTATGGGACTGAAGCTTTCTTT. This translates into CASSWGDYGTEAFF. Complete variable domain (other parts from reference TRBV5-1 and TRBJ1-1): KAGVTQTPRYLIKTRGQQVTLSCSPISGHRSVSWYQQTPGQGLQFLFEYFSETQRNKGNFPGRFSGRQFSNSRSEMNVSTLELGDSALYLCASSWGDYGTEAFFGQGTRLTVV.

The rearrangement links TRBV18 to TRBJ2-5; a weak D match, TRBD1 (6 bases). The CDR3 covers 15 residues. CDR1 and CDR2 (germline): KGHSH, LQKENI. V was cut by 2 bases and J by 5 bases, with 15 bases left in between. The CDR3 reads CASSPRQVAGETQYF. Written as DNA, the CDR3 is TGTGCCAGCTCACCAAGACAGGTGGCCGGGGAGACCCAGTACTTC.

The CDR3 sequence is CASSLTGGYSPLHF. The CDR3 coding sequence is TGTGCCAGCAGCTTAACAGGGGGCTATTCACCCCTCCACTTT. J is TRBJ1-6 and V is TRBV7-9; 9 bases are shared with TRBD1. Germline V gene sequence: CDR1 SEHNR, CDR2 FQNEAQ (reference sequence). CDR3 length: 14 residues. The junction had 1 base not matched to a gene; V was cut back by 2 bases and J by 8 bases.

The genes are TRBV9 and TRBJ1-2, with D perhaps TRBD1 (6 bases). CDR1 and CDR2 from the germline V gene are SGDLS and YYNGEE. The CDR3 loop spans 14 amino acids. Trimming took 3 bases from V and 5 from J, leaving 14 bases between them. The CDR3 nucleotides are TGTGCCAGCAGCGCCGACAGGTACCGATATGGCTACACCTTC. It encodes CASSADRYRYGYTF.

Concerning this clone: One end of the junction is discordant with germline, which a read error may explain. This chain joins TRBV7-7 and TRBJ2-5; 12 bases match TRBD2. Per the germline V gene, CDR1 is SSHAT and CDR2 is FNYEAQ (reference sequence). The CDR3 has 17 amino acids. The chain's CDR3 is CASSQTSGGSYQETQYF. The CDR3 DNA is TGTGCTAGCAGCCAGACTAGCGGGGGATCTTACCAAGAGACCCAGTACTTC. Full variable domain (rest looked up from reference TRBV7-7 and TRBJ2-5): GAGVSQSPRYKVTKRGQDVTLRCDPISSHATLYWYQQALGQGPEFLTYFNYEAQPDKSGLPSDRFSAERPEGSISTLTIQRTEQRDSAMYRCASSQTSGGSYQETQYFGPGTRLLVL.

The chain carries TRBV5-4 and TRBJ2-4; possible D gene TRBD1, 6 bases. Germline loops: CDR1 SGHNT, CDR2 YYREEE (reference sequence). V was trimmed by 1 base and J by 4 bases, leaving 15 bases between them. This CDR3 has 16 amino acids. The CDR3 spells CASSLTGREKKNIQYF. In nucleotides, the CDR3 is TGTGCCAGCAGCTTGACAGGGCGCGAGAAAAAAAACATTCAGTACTTC.

This rearrangement joins TRBV4-3 to TRBJ1-5; 7 bases fit TRBD1. Germline V gene lookup returns CDR1 LGHNA and CDR2 YSLEER. CDR3 length equals 15 residues. With V trimmed by 1 base and J by 5 bases, 5 bases remained unmatched. The CDR3: CASSQGIGGHQPQHF. CDR3 nucleotides: TGCGCCAGCAGCCAAGGTATAGGGGGCCATCAGCCCCAGCATTTT.

The rearrangement links TRBV18 to TRBJ2-3; maybe TRBD2 (6 bases). CDR3 length: 17 residues. V gave up 0 bases and J gave up 0 bases, with 13 bases separating them. Germline CDR1 and CDR2: KGHSH and LQKENI. CDR3 nucleotides: TGTGCCAGCTCACCACCGAAGCGGGCTCTTAGCACAGATACGCAGTATTTT. Translated: CASSPPKRALSTDTQYF.